The rows below give T cell receptor beta chains drawn from one sample of a study of beta chain features in type 1 diabetes. TCRdb keeps only in-frame clones here, not all; method: immunoSEQ multiplex PCR. This repertoire shows 600,000 to 700,000 clones, 10% to 15% found once; its top ten account for approximately 0.021%. Input material: naive CD4+ T cells from blood. The receptors come from a man younger than 35 with type 1 diabetes. Each CDR3 is given with its conserved first and last residue. A D gene is named only where the DNA matches it firmly. Not all rows give a size; the values are once, few, many and, for expanded clones, a class.

.,few,TRBV5-1,TRBJ1-1,TGCGCCAGCAGCTATTGGACAGAAAACACTGAAGCTTTCTTT,CASSYWTENTEAFF
TRBD1,.,TRBV7-9,TRBJ2-5,TGTGCCAGCAGCCCGGGACAGGACCAAGAGACCCAGTACTTC,CASSPGQDQETQYF
TRBD1,.,TRBV7-3,TRBJ2-1,TGTGCCAGCAGCTTAGGGACAGCGTCCTACAATGAGCAGTTCTTC,CASSLGTASYNEQFF
.,few,TRBV30,TRBJ1-1,TGTGCCTGGAGTGTACTGGCAGGGGTGAACACTGAAGCTTTCTTT,CAWSVLAGVNTEAFF
TRBD1,.,TRBV30,TRBJ1-4,TGTGCCTGGAGTGGAAGGGACAGGATTTATGAAAAACTGTTTTTT,CAWSGRDRIYEKLFF
TRBD2,.,TRBV28,TRBJ2-5,TGTGCCAGCAGTTCGGGAGGGAAAGAGACCCAGTACTTC,CASSSGGKETQYF
.,few,TRBV7-9,TRBJ2-3,TGTGCCAGCAGCTCCAGGGGGAGGGGATCCATGGGCACAGATACGCAGTATTTT,CASSSRGRGSMGTDTQYF
.,few,TRBV25-1,TRBJ2-6,TGTGCCAGCAGTGGATCCTCTGGGGCCAACGTCCTGACTTTC,CASSGSSGANVLTF
.,few,TRBV19,TRBJ2-1,TGTGCCAGTAGTCCCCGGCAGGGCTCCTACAATGAGCAGTTCTTC,CASSPRQGSYNEQFF
.,few,TRBV21-1,TRBJ2-1,TGTGCCAGCAGCAAAGTACCCAGCCGGGTTCATGAGCAGTTCTTC,CASSKVPSRVHEQFF
.,.,TRBV7-9,TRBJ2-3,TGTGCCAGCAGCCGTGAAGCGGTATCCACAGATACGCAGTATTTT,CASSREAVSTDTQYF
TRBD1,few,TRBV30,TRBJ2-7,TGTGCCTGGAGTCTAGGACAGGGAAGGCAGTACTTC,CAWSLGQGRQYF
.,.,TRBV27,TRBJ2-3,TGTGCCAGCAGTTTATACCCCTCCCTAGGAGGAGATACGCAGTATTTT,CASSLYPSLGGDTQYF
TRBD1,.,TRBV5-6,TRBJ2-7,TGTGCCAGCAGCGCATTGGACAGGAGCTCCTACGAGCAGTACTTC,CASSALDRSSYEQYF
.,.,TRBV29-1,TRBJ2-5,TGCAGCGCTCCCCCTGGAGGGCCCCGGGAGACCCAGTACTTC,CSAPPGGPRETQYF
TRBD1,few,TRBV30,TRBJ2-1,TGTGCCTGGAGTAGGGGGCCAGAAGATGGTGAGCAGTTCTTC,CAWSRGPEDGEQFF
.,few,TRBV28,TRBJ2-3,TGTGCCAGCACCCTGACAGGCGGGCAAGGAGATACGCAGTATTTT,CASTLTGGQGDTQYF
.,.,TRBV7-3,TRBJ2-3,TGTGCCAGCAGCCGGACGGCGACTAGCACAGATACGCAGTATTTT,CASSRTATSTDTQYF
TRBD2,.,TRBV5-1,TRBJ2-5,TGCGCCAGCTACCCACTAGCGGGAGTCCAAGAGACCCAGTACTTC,CASYPLAGVQETQYF
.,.,TRBV30,TRBJ1-6,TGTGCCTGGATCGGGCGGGAGTTCGGTTCACCCCTCCACTTT,CAWIGREFGSPLHF
TRBD1,few,TRBV10-2,TRBJ1-5,TGCGCCAGCAGTGGAGGACAGGGGGTAGTTGAGGCCCAGCATTTT,CASSGGQGVVEAQHF
.,few,TRBV6-6,TRBJ2-3,TGTGCCAGCAGTTCAGTTAGCACAGATACGCAGTATTTT,CASSSVSTDTQYF
.,few,TRBV29-1,TRBJ1-1,TGCAGCGTTGGGGCAGTTGGGGCGGCTTTCTTT,CSVGAVGAAFF
.,.,TRBV30,TRBJ1-5,TGTGCCTGGAGGGGTGGCCAATATCAGCCCCAGCATTTT,CAWRGGQYQPQHF
.,few,TRBV19,TRBJ2-5,TGTGCCAGTAGTACCCATCAAGAACAAGAGACCCAGTACTTC,CASSTHQEQETQYF
TRBD1,.,TRBV5-1,TRBJ1-2,TGCGCCAGCAGCTTTACAGGGGGCGACGGCTATGGCTACACCTTC,CASSFTGGDGYGYTF
TRBD2,few,TRBV6-5,TRBJ2-5,TGTGCCAGCAGCCCCGGACTAGCGGTCCTGGAGACCCAGTACTTC,CASSPGLAVLETQYF
TRBD1,.,TRBV7-9,TRBJ1-2,TGTGCCAGCAGCTTAGGGGACAGGGGCTATGGCTACACCTTC,CASSLGDRGYGYTF
TRBD1,.,TRBV7-9,TRBJ1-4,TGTGCCAGCAGCTTGCGGACAGGGGGAGGTGAAAAACTGTTTTTT,CASSLRTGGGEKLFF
.,.,TRBV5-1,TRBJ1-1,TGCGCCAGCAGCCTAAGTAGCACTGAAGCTTTCTTT,CASSLSSTEAFF
TRBD2,.,TRBV9,TRBJ2-2,TGTGCCAGCAGCCCTCCAGCGGGGGGACGAGGGGAGCTGTTTTTT,CASSPPAGGRGELFF
TRBD1,few,TRBV18,TRBJ1-2,TGTGCCAGCTGGGCCCTCCAGGGGGCCAATGGCTACACCTTC,CASWALQGANGYTF
.,few,TRBV9,TRBJ1-1,TGTGCCAGCAGCGTAGACAGCTTGAACACTGAAGCTTTCTTT,CASSVDSLNTEAFF
.,once,TRBV15,TRBJ2-5,TGTGCCACCAGCCCTCGGAGGGGGGAGACCCAGTACTTC,CATSPRRGETQYF
.,few,TRBV30,TRBJ2-5,TGTGCCTGGAGTGCCCGGTCCCCACCACCGGGAGCCCGTCAAGAGACCCAGTACTTC,CAWSARSPPPGARQETQYF
.,few,TRBV7-2,TRBJ1-2,TGTGCCAGCAGCTTAGTATGGACAGACTATGGCTACACCTTC,CASSLVWTDYGYTF
TRBD2,few,TRBV7-6,TRBJ2-7,TGTGCCAGCAGCTTAGGGCCGGGAGGGGGCTCCTACGAGCAGTACTTC,CASSLGPGGGSYEQYF
.,few,TRBV9,TRBJ1-6,TGTGCCAGCAGCGCCTGGAGGGACCTTGATAATTCACCCCTCCACTTT,CASSAWRDLDNSPLHF
TRBD2,few,TRBV9,TRBJ2-5,TGTGCCAGCAGCGTAGGTGGACTAGCGGGACCAGAGACCCAGTACTTC,CASSVGGLAGPETQYF
.,few,TRBV28,TRBJ1-2,TGTGCCAGCAGTCTCGGGCACGTCGCTAACTATGGCTACACCTTC,CASSLGHVANYGYTF
.,few,TRBV4-1,TRBJ1-2,TGCGCCAGCAGCCCTTGGCCCTCCTATGGCTACACCTTC,CASSPWPSYGYTF
.,.,TRBV7-9,TRBJ2-3,TGTGCCAGCAGCTTTTCAGGGGATATCACAGATACGCAGTATTTT,CASSFSGDITDTQYF
.,.,TRBV18,TRBJ2-1,TGTGCCAGCTCACCAACCAGGGGCAATGAGCAGTTCTTC,CASSPTRGNEQFF
.,few,TRBV4-1,TRBJ2-5,TGCGCCAGCAGCCAAGAAGCCCAGACAGAAGAGACCCAGTACTTC,CASSQEAQTEETQYF
.,few,TRBV7-2,TRBJ2-4,TGTGCCAGCAGCCCCCGGACATACGGGAACATTCAGTACTTC,CASSPRTYGNIQYF
TRBD2,few,TRBV6-5,TRBJ2-1,TGTGCCAGCTTCCTCGCGGGGGGAAACAATGAGCAGTTCTTC,CASFLAGGNNEQFF
.,.,TRBV14,TRBJ1-4,TGTGCCAGCAGCCAAGCCCGAGGGCCGCAGGGACTCGAAAAACTGTTTTTT,CASSQARGPQGLEKLFF
.,.,TRBV19,TRBJ2-7,TGTGCCAGCCTTCACGAGCAGTACTTC,CASLHEQYF
.,few,TRBV10-2,TRBJ1-5,TGCGCCAGCAGTGAGGTCACGCAGCCCCAGCATTTT,CASSEVTQPQHF
.,.,TRBV30,TRBJ1-1,TGTGCCTGGAGTAAGGGAAAGACGGGACTCAGGGCTGAAGCTTTCTTT,CAWSKGKTGLRAEAFF
.,few,TRBV29-1,TRBJ1-6,TGCAGCGCCCGGGACGGCAATTCACCCCTCCACTTT,CSARDGNSPLHF
.,.,TRBV15,TRBJ1-1,TGTGCCACCAGCAGAGTCTCAACTTTGAACACTGAAGCTTTCTTT,CATSRVSTLNTEAFF
.,.,TRBV5-5,TRBJ2-7,TGTGCCAGCAGTTTTTACCACGAGCAGTACTTC,CASSFYHEQYF
.,.,TRBV2,TRBJ2-3,TGTGCCAGCAGTGGAGTGCCAGATACGCAGTATTTT,CASSGVPDTQYF
.,.,TRBV5-1,TRBJ2-5,TGCGCCAGCAGCCTGCAGGGTGGGGAAGAGACCCAGTACTTC,CASSLQGGEETQYF